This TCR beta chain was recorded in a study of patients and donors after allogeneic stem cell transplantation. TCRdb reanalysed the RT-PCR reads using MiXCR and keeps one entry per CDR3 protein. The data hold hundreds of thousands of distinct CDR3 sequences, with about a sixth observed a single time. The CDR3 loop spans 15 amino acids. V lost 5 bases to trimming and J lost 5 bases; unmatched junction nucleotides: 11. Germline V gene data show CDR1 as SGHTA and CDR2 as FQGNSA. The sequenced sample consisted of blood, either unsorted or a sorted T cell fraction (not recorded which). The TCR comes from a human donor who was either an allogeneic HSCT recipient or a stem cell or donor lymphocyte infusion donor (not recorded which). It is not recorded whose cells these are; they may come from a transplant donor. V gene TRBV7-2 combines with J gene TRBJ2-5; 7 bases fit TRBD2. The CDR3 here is CASSTQRGYGETQYF. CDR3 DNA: TGTGCCAGCAGCACCCAGCGGGGATATGGGGAGACCCAGTACTTC.